The clone carrying this T cell receptor (beta chain) showed up just a few times. Antigen specificity is unknown. The CDR3 extends over 16 amino acids. Germline CDR1 LGHDT, CDR2 YNNKEL (reference sequence). Trimming left V 1 base short and J 6 bases short, with 18 bases between. Together with a sample-barcoded 5' primer, a J-beta primer mix was included in a second PCR lasting roughly 6 to 12 cycles. MiXCR, applied by TCRdb to the 5' RACE reads, yields one record per CDR3 protein. This table has approximately 800,000 distinct CDR3 sequences, 25% to 30% appearing once. The data derive from a study of blood T cells in healthy people across ages. General study points: Nothing was known about donor CMV status, and this possibly confounded expanded clonotype changes.

These sequences were also reported in another study, on T cells of mothers and their children.

Material for sequencing was blood. This clonotype was sampled from a boy under 18 in good health. The chain combines TRBV3-1 with TRBJ1-2; D not resolved. In nucleotides, the CDR3 is TGTGCCAGCAGCCAAGCAGGCGAGACCTCTAGGAATGGCTACACCTTC. It specifies CASSQAGETSRNGYTF.